This passage covers 10 T cell receptor beta chains from one sample sequenced in a study of blood T cell repertoires in COVID-19. Here immunoSEQ multiplex PCR was the method, and the copy in TCRdb shows in-frame clones only, minus some. The sample contains about 120,000 clones, 85% to 90% of which appear only once. Sequencing was performed on peripheral blood. The receptors stem from a man older than 75 with acute or convalescent COVID-19.

The chain couples TRBV5-1 to TRBJ1-2; D uncertain. The CDR3 consists of 13 residues. Trimming shortened V by 0 bases and J by 4 bases, and 7 bases separated the two germline ends. Germline loops: CDR1 SGHRS, CDR2 YFSETQ. This CDR3 is CASSLGQSYGYTF. DNA for the CDR3: TGCGCCAGCAGCTTGGGGCAGTCCTATGGCTACACCTTC.

The CDR3 region is CASSIDQGRGNTEAFF. CDR3 DNA sequence: TGTGCCAGTAGTATAGATCAAGGCAGGGGGAACACTGAAGCTTTCTTT. This chain links TRBV19 with TRBJ1-1; the D gene is possibly TRBD1 (6 bases). Trimming removed 0 bases from V and 1 base from J, with 12 bases in between. CDR3 size: 16 residues. Germline assignment: CDR1 LNHDA and CDR2 SQIVND (reference sequence).

This chain links TRBV21-1 with TRBJ1-1. TRBV21-1 is reported as a pseudogene. The CDR3 is 14 residues long. This CDR3 reads CASSKEGGREKAFF. CDR3 nucleotides: TGTGCCAGCAGCAAAGAGGGGGGGAGGGAGAAAGCTTTCTTT.

Worth noting for this clone: At one of its ends the junction is not consistent with the germline gene, which may arise from a read error. V and J are TRBV5-6 and TRBJ1-4; maybe TRBD1 (6 bases). The CDR3 has 15 amino acids. Germline V gives CDR1 SGHDT, CDR2 YYEEEE. In DNA, the CDR3 is TGTGCCAGCAGCCTAACCGGGACAACAAATGAAAAACTGTTTTTT. This encodes CASSLTGTTNEKLFF.

The chain joins TRBV29-1 to TRBJ1-6, with 7 bases fitting TRBD1. V shed 6 bases and J 5 bases; nucleotides not matched to a gene: 7. Germline CDR1 SQVTM, CDR2 ANQGSEA. The CDR3 sequence is 14 residues long. The CDR3 nucleotides read TGCAGCGTGAAAACCGGGACAGATAATTCACCCCTCCACTTT. This translates into CSVKTGTDNSPLHF. The full variable domain, its missing parts supplied by reference TRBV29-1 and TRBJ1-6, is SAVISQKPSRDICQRGTSLTIQCQVDSQVTMMFWYRQQPGQSLTLIATANQGSEATYESGFVIDKFPISRPNLTFSTLTVSNMSPEDSSIYLCSVKTGTDNSPLHFGNGTRLTVT.

The chain joins TRBV3-1 (or the pseudogene TRBV3-2) to TRBJ2-7, with D possibly matching TRBD2 (6 bases). Germline V gene data show CDR1 as LGHDT and CDR2 as YNNKEL (reference sequence). The CDR3 extends over 12 amino acids. Trimming took off 4 bases at V and 7 bases at J, with 11 bases between the two ends. In DNA, the CDR3 is TGTGCCAGCAGCCTACGGGGGAATGAGCAGTACTTC. Translated, it gives CASSLRGNEQYF.

This chain links TRBV7-9 with TRBJ1-1; D possibly corresponds to TRBD1 (5 bases). Germline assignment: CDR1 SEHNR and CDR2 FQNEAQ (reference sequence). This CDR3 is 13 amino acids long. V lost 1 base, J lost 10 bases, and 13 bases lay in between. CDR3 DNA sequence: TGTGCCAGCAGCTTAGGGAAGCAGGGAGGAGCTTTCTTT. This gives the protein CASSLGKQGGAFF.

The genes are TRBV28 and TRBJ2-5, with D perhaps TRBD1 (6 bases). The ends were cut back, 3 bases at V and 7 bases at J, with 18 bases in the middle. The germline V gene encodes CDR1 MDHEN and CDR2 SYDVKM. This CDR3 is 15 amino acids long. CDR3 DNA: TGTGCCAGCAGTTTGGGGGCGTCTCGCGGATCGACCCAGTACTTC. This sequence encodes CASSLGASRGSTQYF.

The genes are TRBV7-9 and TRBJ2-4; 13 bases agree with TRBD2. This CDR3 comprises 18 residues. Germline trimming cut 5 bases from V and 0 bases from J; bases unmatched to any gene: 7. The germline CDR1 and CDR2 sequences are SEHNR and FQNEAQ (reference sequence). The CDR3 protein is CASSPPGTSGTAKNIQYF. The CDR3 nucleotides read TGTGCCAGCAGCCCACCCGGGACTAGCGGGACAGCCAAAAACATTCAGTACTTC.

The chain has TRBV5-1 and TRBJ2-7; 8 bases are shared with TRBD1. From germline, CDR1 is SGHRS and CDR2 YFSETQ. The CDR3 totals 15 residues. The J segment lost 9 bases and the V segment lost 4 bases, leaving 15 bases of the junction unmatched. The CDR3, as DNA: TGCGCCAGCAGCCACCCGGACAGGGAGTTTCCCGCGCAGTACTTC. Residues: CASSHPDREFPAQYF.